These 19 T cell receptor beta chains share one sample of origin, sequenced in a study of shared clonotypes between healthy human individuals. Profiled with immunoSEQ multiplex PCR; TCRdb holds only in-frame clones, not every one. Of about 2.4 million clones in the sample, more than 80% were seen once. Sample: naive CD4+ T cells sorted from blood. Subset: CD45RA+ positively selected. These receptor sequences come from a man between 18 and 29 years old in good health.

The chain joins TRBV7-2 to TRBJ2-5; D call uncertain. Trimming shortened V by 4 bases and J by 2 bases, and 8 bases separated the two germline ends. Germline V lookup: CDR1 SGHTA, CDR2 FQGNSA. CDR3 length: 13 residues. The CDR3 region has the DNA TGTGCCAGCAGCTCCCACGCTCAAGAGACCCAGTACTTC. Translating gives CASSSHAQETQYF.

DNA of the CDR3: TGTGCCAGCAGTGCCAGCGGGAGGTACAATGAGCAGTTCTTC. This translates into CASSASGRYNEQFF. This chain connects TRBV2 to TRBJ2-1, with 9 bases that match TRBD2. In germline, CDR1 is SNHLY, CDR2 FYNNEI. The CDR3 length is 14 residues. The V gene end was trimmed by 4 bases and the J gene end by 4 bases; junction bases not matched to a gene: 2.

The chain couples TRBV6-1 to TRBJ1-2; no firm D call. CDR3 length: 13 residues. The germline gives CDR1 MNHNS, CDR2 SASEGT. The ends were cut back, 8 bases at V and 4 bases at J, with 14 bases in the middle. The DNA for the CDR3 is TGTGCCAGCCTGTCGGACGGCGTCTATGGCTACACCTTC. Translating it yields CASLSDGVYGYTF.

CDR3 sequence (DNA): TGTGCCTGGAGTCGGCAGGAGGGTTCAGAGGGCTACACCTTC. It translates to CAWSRQEGSEGYTF. The chain is built from TRBV30 and TRBJ1-2; no clear D. Trimming removed 2 bases from V and 8 bases from J, with 18 bases in between. The CDR3 has 14 amino acids. Germline lookup yields CDR1 GTSNPN and CDR2 SVGIG (reference sequence).

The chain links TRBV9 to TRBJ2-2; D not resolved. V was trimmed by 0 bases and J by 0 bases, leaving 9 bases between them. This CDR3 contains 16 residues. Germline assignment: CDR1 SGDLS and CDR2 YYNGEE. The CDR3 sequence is CASSVAFGANTGELFF. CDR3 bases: TGTGCCAGCAGCGTAGCTTTTGGGGCGAACACCGGGGAGCTGTTTTTT.

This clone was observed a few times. CDR3 protein: CASSPGQGPEVNTLHF. The DNA of the CDR3 is TGCGCCAGCAGCCCCGGACAGGGCCCCGAGGTGAATACCCTCCACTTT. The rearrangement links TRBV4-1 to TRBJ1-6; 8 nucleotides agree with TRBD1. Trimming at V came to 4 bases and at J to 14 bases, leaving 16 bases not matched to a gene. Germline-derived CDR1 and CDR2 are MGHRA and YSYEKL. This CDR3 contains 16 residues.

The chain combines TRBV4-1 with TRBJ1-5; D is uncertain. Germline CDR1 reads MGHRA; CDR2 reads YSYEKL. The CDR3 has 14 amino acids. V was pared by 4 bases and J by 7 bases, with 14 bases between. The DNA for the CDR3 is TGCGCCAGCAGCCGAGTTGCGGTAGCCCAGCCCCAGCATTTT. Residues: CASSRVAVAQPQHF.

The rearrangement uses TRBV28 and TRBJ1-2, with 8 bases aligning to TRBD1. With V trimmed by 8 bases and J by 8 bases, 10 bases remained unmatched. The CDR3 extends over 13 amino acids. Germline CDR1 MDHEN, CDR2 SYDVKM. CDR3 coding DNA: TGTGCCAGCCTTATTCAGGGGGCCCGGGGCTACACCTTC. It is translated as CASLIQGARGYTF.

The CDR3 here is CASRVVGLNSPLHF. The DNA of the CDR3 is TGTGCCAGCAGGGTGGTGGGACTTAATTCACCCCTCCACTTT. The rearrangement links TRBV27 to TRBJ1-6, with a weak D call TRBD1 (5 bases). The germline V gene encodes CDR1 MNHEY and CDR2 SMNVEV (reference sequence). V was pared by 6 bases and J by 6 bases, with 12 bases between. The CDR3 contains 14 residues.

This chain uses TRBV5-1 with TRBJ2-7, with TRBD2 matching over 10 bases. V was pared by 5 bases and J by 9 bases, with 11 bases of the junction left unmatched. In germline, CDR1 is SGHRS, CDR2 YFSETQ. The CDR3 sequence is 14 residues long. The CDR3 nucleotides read TGCGCCAGCAGTACTAGCGGGATCTCTAGCGGGCAGTACTTC. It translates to CASSTSGISSGQYF.

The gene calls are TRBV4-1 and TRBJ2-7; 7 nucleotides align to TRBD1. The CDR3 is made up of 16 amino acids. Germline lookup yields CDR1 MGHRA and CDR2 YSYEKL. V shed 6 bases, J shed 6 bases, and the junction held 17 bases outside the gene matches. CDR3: CASRLNSATGTAEQYF. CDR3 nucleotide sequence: TGCGCCAGCAGACTCAATTCTGCGACAGGGACCGCCGAGCAGTACTTC.

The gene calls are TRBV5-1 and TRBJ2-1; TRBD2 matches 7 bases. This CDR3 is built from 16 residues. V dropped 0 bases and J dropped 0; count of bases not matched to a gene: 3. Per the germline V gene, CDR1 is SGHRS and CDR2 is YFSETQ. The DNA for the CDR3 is TGCGCCAGCAGCTTGGGGGCTAGCGGCTCCTACAATGAGCAGTTCTTC. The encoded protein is CASSLGASGSYNEQFF. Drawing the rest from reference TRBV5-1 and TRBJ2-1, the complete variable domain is KAGVTQTPRYLIKTRGQQVTLSCSPISGHRSVSWYQQTPGQGLQFLFEYFSETQRNKGNFPGRFSGRQFSNSRSEMNVSTLELGDSALYLCASSLGASGSYNEQFFGPGTRLTVL.

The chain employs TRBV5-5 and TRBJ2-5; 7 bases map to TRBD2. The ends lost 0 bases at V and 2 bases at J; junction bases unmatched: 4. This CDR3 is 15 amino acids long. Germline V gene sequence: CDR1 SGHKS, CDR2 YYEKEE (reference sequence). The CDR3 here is CASSLDVREQETQYF. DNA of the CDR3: TGTGCCAGCAGCTTGGATGTGCGGGAGCAAGAGACCCAGTACTTC. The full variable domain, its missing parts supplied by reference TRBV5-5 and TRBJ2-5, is DAGVTQSPTHLIKTRGQQVTLRCSPISGHKSVSWYQQVLGQGPQFIFQYYEKEERGRGNFPDRFSARQFPNYSSELNVNALLLGDSALYLCASSLDVREQETQYFGPGTRLLVL.

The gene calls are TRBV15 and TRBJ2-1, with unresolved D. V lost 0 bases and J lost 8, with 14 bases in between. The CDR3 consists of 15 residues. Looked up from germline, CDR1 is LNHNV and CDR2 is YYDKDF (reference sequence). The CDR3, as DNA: TGTGCCACCAGCAGAGATAGGTGGGAAAGGGATGAGCAGTTCTTC. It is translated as CATSRDRWERDEQFF.

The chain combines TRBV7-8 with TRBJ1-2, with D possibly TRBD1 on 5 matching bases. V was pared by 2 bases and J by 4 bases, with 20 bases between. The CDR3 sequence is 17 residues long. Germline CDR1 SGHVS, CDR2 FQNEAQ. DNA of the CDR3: TGTGCCAGCAGCTTAAATTCCGGGGGTGGTTTAGCCTATGGCTACACCTTC. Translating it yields CASSLNSGGGLAYGYTF. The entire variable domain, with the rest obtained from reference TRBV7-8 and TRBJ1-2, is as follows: GAGVSQSPRYKVAKRGQDVALRCDPISGHVSLFWYQQALGQGPEFLTYFQNEAQLDKSGLPSDRFFAERPEGSVSTLKIQRTQQEDSAVYLCASSLNSGGGLAYGYTFGSGTRLTVV.

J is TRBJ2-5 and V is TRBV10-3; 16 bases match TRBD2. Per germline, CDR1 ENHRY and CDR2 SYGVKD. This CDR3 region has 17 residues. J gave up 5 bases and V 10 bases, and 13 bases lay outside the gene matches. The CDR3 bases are TGTGCCAGTACTTCCGGGACTAGCGGGGGGGCCTCCGAGACCCAGTACTTC. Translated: CASTSGTSGGASETQYF.

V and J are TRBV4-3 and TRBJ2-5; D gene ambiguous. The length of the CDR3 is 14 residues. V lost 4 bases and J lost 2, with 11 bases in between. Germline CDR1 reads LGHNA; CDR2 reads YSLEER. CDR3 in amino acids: CASSPGKTQETQYF. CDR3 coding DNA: TGCGCCAGCAGCCCGGGCAAGACGCAAGAGACCCAGTACTTC.

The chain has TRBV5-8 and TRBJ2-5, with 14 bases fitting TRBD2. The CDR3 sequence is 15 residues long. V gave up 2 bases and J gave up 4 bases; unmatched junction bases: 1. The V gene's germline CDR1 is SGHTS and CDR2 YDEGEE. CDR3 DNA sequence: TGTGCCAGCAGCTTCGGACTAGCGGGAGGAGAGACCCAGTACTTC. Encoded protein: CASSFGLAGGETQYF.

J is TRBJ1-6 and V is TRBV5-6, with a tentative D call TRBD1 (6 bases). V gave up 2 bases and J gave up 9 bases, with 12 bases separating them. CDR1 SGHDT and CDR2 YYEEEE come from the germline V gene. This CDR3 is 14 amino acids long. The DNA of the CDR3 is TGTGCCAGCAGCTTCGGGGGGCTGGGTTCACCCCTCCACTTT. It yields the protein CASSFGGLGSPLHF.